Shown below are 27 T cell receptor beta chains from a single sample sequenced in a study of vaccination effects on CD4 cells after COVID-19. Their cognate antigens are unknown. Following 10 days of culture, CD4+ T cells were isolated. Participants completed two doses of the BNT162b2 or mRNA-1273 vaccine. Repertoires were generated with immunoSEQ multiplex PCR, while TCRdb's copy carries only in-frame clones and drops some. This table has 50,000 to 80,000 clones, around 79% appearing once. Sequencing used CD4+ T cells from PBMCs cultured without peptide, obtained after COVID-19 vaccination. The receptors stem from a human donor who received a COVID-19 vaccine.

The V and J genes are TRBV20-1 and TRBJ2-5; D not certain. Trimming shortened V by 3 bases and J by 2 bases, and 13 bases separated the two germline ends. From germline, CDR1 is DFQATT and CDR2 SNEGSKA (reference sequence). The CDR3 is 14 residues long. The CDR3 DNA follows: TGCAGTGCTAGTCGAGCAGGAAGGCAAGAGACCCAGTACTTC. It yields the protein CSASRAGRQETQYF.

The genes are TRBV7-9 and TRBJ1-2; the match to TRBD1 covers 10 bases. V lost 2 bases and J lost 8; bases outside the gene matches: 5. Germline V CDR1 and CDR2: SEHNR, FQNEAQ (reference sequence). The CDR3 contains 14 residues. CDR3 sequence reads: CASSLTGQGTGYTF. CDR3 sequence (DNA): TGTGCCAGCAGCTTAACGGGACAGGGGACCGGCTACACCTTC.

The chain couples TRBV7-2 to TRBJ1-3; no reliable D call. Per the germline V gene, CDR1 is SGHTA and CDR2 is FQGNSA. Between the trimmed V and J ends, which lost 2 bases and 0 bases, there was a span of 5 bases. The CDR3 loop spans 14 amino acids. CDR3 in amino acids: CASSLRSSGNTIYF. The DNA for the CDR3 is TGTGCCAGCAGCTTACGGTCCTCTGGAAACACCATATATTTT.

This clone appeared a single time. The chain joins TRBV5-1 to TRBJ1-2, with 12 bases fitting TRBD1. Germline CDR1 is SGHRS and CDR2 is YFSETQ. Germline trimming cut 3 bases from V and 5 bases from J; bases unmatched to any gene: 5. The CDR3 is 15 residues long. CDR3 region: CASSSGTGGVYGYTF. The CDR3 DNA reads as TGCGCCAGCAGCTCCGGGACAGGGGGCGTTTATGGCTACACCTTC.

This clone was observed a few times. The rearrangement uses TRBV7-9 and TRBJ1-4; tentatively, D is TRBD1 (5 bases). CDR1 and CDR2 (germline): SEHNR, FQNEAQ (reference sequence). This CDR3 has 15 residues. V was trimmed by 2 bases and J by 5 bases, leaving 12 bases between them. The CDR3 loop is CASSLTGAENEKLFF. For the CDR3, the DNA is TGTGCCAGCAGCTTAACCGGGGCAGAGAATGAAAAACTGTTTTTT.

This clone came up a few times. The rearrangement links TRBV2 to TRBJ1-5; D is undetermined. The CDR3 runs to 14 residues. V was shortened by 7 bases and J by 0 bases, with 10 bases between the two germline ends. Germline loops: CDR1 SNHLY, CDR2 FYNNEI. The CDR3 sequence: CASNVGNSNQPQHF. CDR3 nucleotide sequence: TGTGCCAGCAATGTCGGAAATAGCAATCAGCCCCAGCATTTT.

The genes are TRBV2 and TRBJ2-1, with 8 bases fitting TRBD1. This CDR3 comprises 16 residues. V was clipped by 5 bases and J by 0 bases; unmatched bases: 6. Germline CDR1 and CDR2: SNHLY and FYNNEI. CDR3 in DNA: TGTGCCAGCAGTAAGGACAGGGCGGGCTCCTACAATGAGCAGTTCTTC. Its translation is CASSKDRAGSYNEQFF.

The chain employs TRBV18 and TRBJ1-2; D gene uncertain. Germline values: CDR1 KGHSH, CDR2 LQKENI. The V gene lost 6 bases and the J gene lost 8 bases, with 22 bases spanning the gap. The CDR3 extends over 15 amino acids. The CDR3 is CASSSPGGLGRGYTF. As DNA, the CDR3 is TGTGCCAGCTCTTCCCCGGGAGGTCTCGGCAGGGGCTACACCTTC.

The genes are TRBV5-6 and TRBJ1-5; the D gene is possibly TRBD1 (5 bases). The V end lost 3 bases, the J end lost 4 bases, and 11 bases lay between the germline ends. Per the germline V gene, CDR1 is SGHDT and CDR2 is YYEEEE. The CDR3 extends over 14 amino acids. CDR3 bases: TGTGCCAGCAGCTCAATGGGGGGAAATCAGCCCCAGCATTTT. Translation: CASSSMGGNQPQHF.

The J gene is TRBJ2-3, the V gene TRBV7-3, with 8 bases aligning to TRBD2. CDR3 length: 15 residues. V shed 0 bases, J shed 1 base, and the junction held 0 bases outside the gene matches. CDR1 and CDR2 from the germline V gene are SGHTA and FQGTGA. CDR3 in amino acids: CASSLTSGGTDTQYF. The CDR3 nucleotides are TGTGCCAGCAGCTTAACTAGCGGGGGCACAGATACGCAGTATTTT.

The chain combines TRBV5-6 with TRBJ2-5; 9 positions match TRBD2. The CDR3 length is 15 residues. In germline, CDR1 is SGHDT, CDR2 YYEEEE. V gave up 4 bases and J gave up 5 bases; unmatched junction bases: 9. The CDR3 loop is CASSQLAGGRETQYF. In DNA, the CDR3 is TGTGCCAGCAGCCAACTAGCGGGTGGAAGGGAGACCCAGTACTTC.

CDR3 amino acids: CASSRPGQRANVLTF. The CDR3 DNA reads as TGTGCCAGCTCACGGCCCGGACAGAGGGCCAACGTCCTGACTTTC. The chain uses TRBV18 and TRBJ2-6; D perhaps matches TRBD1 (6 bases). The CDR3 length is 15 residues. Trimming shortened V by 4 bases and J by 5 bases, and 12 bases separated the two germline ends. The V gene's germline CDR1 is KGHSH and CDR2 LQKENI. Looking up the rest from reference TRBV18 and TRBJ2-6 gives the full variable domain: NAGVMQNPRHLVRRRGQEARLRCSPMKGHSHVYWYRQLPEEGLKFMVYLQKENIIDESGMPKERFSAEFPKEGPSILRIQQVVRGDSAAYFCASSRPGQRANVLTFGAGSRLTVL.

The V gene is TRBV14, the J gene TRBJ1-2; D not certain. Germline V gives CDR1 SGHDN, CDR2 FVKESK. The length of the CDR3 is 13 residues. Trimming took off 1 base at V and 4 bases at J, with 7 bases between the two ends. The CDR3 spells CASSQAQSYGYTF. CDR3 coding DNA: TGTGCCAGCAGCCAAGCGCAGAGCTATGGCTACACCTTC. The variable domain in full, completed from reference TRBV14 and TRBJ1-2, reads EAGVTQFPSHSVIEKGQTVTLRCDPISGHDNLYWYRRVMGKEIKFLLHFVKESKQDESGMPNNRFLAERTGGTYSTLKVQPAELEDSGVYFCASSQAQSYGYTFGSGTRLTVV.

The chain uses TRBV10-3 and TRBJ2-2, with 8 bases matching TRBD1. V trimming: 7 bases; J trimming: 1 base; junction bases outside the gene matches: 2. The CDR3 consists of 14 residues. Looked up from germline, CDR1 is ENHRY and CDR2 is SYGVKD. The CDR3 bases are TGTGCCATCAAAGGGACAGGGAACACCGGGGAGCTGTTTTTT. This gives the protein CAIKGTGNTGELFF.

DNA of the CDR3: TGTGCCAGCAGCTTAGACACAGGATATAAGACCCAGTACTTC. Encoded protein: CASSLDTGYKTQYF. The chain couples TRBV7-2 to TRBJ2-5, with a tentative D call TRBD1 (5 bases). The CDR3 contains 14 residues. Per the germline V gene, CDR1 is SGHTA and CDR2 is FQGNSA. Trimming took off 1 base at V and 6 bases at J, with 12 bases between the two ends.

This chain connects TRBV5-6 to TRBJ1-1; TRBD1 is a possible D gene (5 bases). The V end lost 0 bases, the J end lost 7 bases, and 13 bases lay between the germline ends. The CDR3 has 14 residues. Germline CDR1 reads SGHDT; CDR2 reads YYEEEE. The CDR3 DNA sequence: TGTGCCAGCAGCTTGGTGGGGACGGACCGTGAAGCTTTCTTT. This encodes CASSLVGTDREAFF.

This chain connects TRBV6-2 or TRBV6-3 to TRBJ1-5, with 7 bases that match TRBD1. Germline assignment: CDR1 MNHEY and CDR2 SVGEGT. With 0 bases clipped from V and 3 bases from J, the junction kept 2 bases outside the gene matches. The CDR3 has 15 amino acids. For the CDR3, the DNA is TGTGCCAGCAGTTACTCGGACAGGTCCAATCAGCCCCAGCATTTT. Residues: CASSYSDRSNQPQHF.

The chain has TRBV3-1 (or the pseudogene TRBV3-2) and TRBJ2-2, with D tentatively TRBD2 (5 bases). V was trimmed by 1 base and J by 1 base, leaving 10 bases between them. This CDR3 spans 16 amino acids. CDR1 is LGHDT, CDR2 YNNKEL, per germline (reference sequence). The CDR3 sequence: CASSQAPGMNTGELFF. Written as DNA, the CDR3 is TGTGCCAGCAGCCAAGCCCCGGGGATGAACACCGGGGAGCTGTTTTTT.

This chain connects TRBV2 to TRBJ2-2, with D tentatively TRBD2 (5 bases). V shed 2 bases and J shed 7 bases, with 11 bases lying between them. Germline CDR1 SNHLY, CDR2 FYNNEI. The CDR3 has 14 residues. The CDR3 sequence: CASSELGRGGELFF. The DNA of the CDR3 is TGTGCCAGCAGTGAATTGGGCCGGGGCGGGGAGCTGTTTTTT.

There are a few counts of this clone. The chain links TRBV12-3 or TRBV12-4 to TRBJ2-7; 8 bases agree with TRBD1. The CDR3 has 12 residues. DNA of the CDR3: TGTGCCAGCAGTCCCGGACAGGGTCGGCTTTCCGTC. The encoded protein is CASSPGQGRLSV.

J is TRBJ2-5 and V is TRBV21-1. TRBV21-1 is described as a pseudogene. This CDR3 is 15 amino acids long. The CDR3 is CASSKGALSQETQYF. CDR3 nucleotide sequence: TGTGCCAGCAGCAAGGGTGCGCTCTCCCAAGAGACCCAGTACTTC.

Turning to this clone: The germline gene is not matched at one end of the junction; a read error may be the cause. This chain uses TRBV2 with TRBJ1-1; D ambiguous. Germline V gene data show CDR1 as SNHLY and CDR2 as FYNNEI. There are 14 residues in the CDR3. CDR3 bases: TGTGCCAGTAGTGAAGAAGTCCAGAACACTGAAGCTTTCTTT. Translating it yields CASSEEVQNTEAFF.

The rearrangement links TRBV5-1 to TRBJ2-5; no clear D. V was cut by 4 bases and J by 0 bases, with 10 bases left in between. This CDR3 contains 14 residues. Germline V gives CDR1 SGHRS, CDR2 YFSETQ. The CDR3 nucleotides read TGCGCCAGCAGCCCAGCTACCCACCAAGAGACCCAGTACTTC. Translating it yields CASSPATHQETQYF.

This chain links TRBV10-3 with TRBJ1-1; maybe TRBD1 (6 bases). Germline V gives CDR1 ENHRY, CDR2 SYGVKD. Trimming took off 2 bases at V and 2 bases at J, with 12 bases between the two ends. The CDR3 is 15 amino acids. CDR3 nucleotides: TGTGCCATCAGTGAGCCCGGACAGCCTAACACTGAAGCTTTCTTT. It translates to CAISEPGQPNTEAFF.

The chain employs TRBV7-2 and TRBJ2-3, with 10 bases matching TRBD2. V was clipped by 1 base and J by 3 bases; unmatched bases: 7. This CDR3 contains 17 residues. The germline V gene encodes CDR1 SGHTA and CDR2 FQGNSA. The CDR3 DNA reads TGTGCCAGCAGCTTAGGGTTAGCGGGGGGCCTGACAGATACGCAGTATTTT. It codes for CASSLGLAGGLTDTQYF.

The chain links TRBV6-4 to TRBJ2-7, with D perhaps given as TRBD1 or TRBD2 (5 bases each). The V and J ends lost 2 bases and 7 bases respectively, with 30 bases between them. CDR1 is MRHNA, CDR2 SNTAGT, per germline. This CDR3 is 19 amino acids long. The CDR3 region is CASSDRERQGKRQDKEQYV. For the CDR3, the DNA is TGTGCCAGCAGTGACCGAGAGCGGCAGGGTAAGCGGCAAGATAAGGAGCAGTACGTC.

Sample share makes this clone medium-sized. V usage is TRBV6-2 or TRBV6-3 and J usage is TRBJ1-6, with D unresolved. CDR1 MNHEY and CDR2 SVGEGT come from the germline V gene. The CDR3 runs 14 residues. The germline V and J ends were trimmed by 4 bases and 14 bases, with 18 bases remaining between them. This CDR3 is CASSSRSGGETLHF. CDR3 nucleotide sequence: TGTGCCAGCAGTTCCCGGAGCGGCGGGGAGACCCTCCACTTT.